These T cell receptor beta chains were read from a single sample in a study of CD8+ T cells in alopecia areata. Data came from immunoSEQ multiplex PCR; TCRdb stores just in-frame clones and leaves some out. In the table there are under 25,000 clones, approximately 59% of which are singletons. This sample comprised skin, obtained at week 4, from a patient treated with tofacitinib. All receptors come from a human donor with alopecia areata. Each CDR3 is given with its conserved first and last residue. The order of the fields is CDR3 protein, CDR3 DNA, clone size, V gene, D gene, J gene. A D gene is named only where the DNA matches it firmly. Only part of the rows carry a size: once, few, many, or a class if the clone is expanded.

CASSDQRGRTDTQYF TGTGCCAGCAGCGATCAGCGGGGGCGCACAGATACGCAGTATTTT medium-sized TRBV5-4 TRBD2 TRBJ2-3
CASSLSDSYNSPLHF TGTGCCAGCTCACTTTCGGACAGTTATAATTCACCCCTCCACTTT . TRBV28 . TRBJ1-6
CAWGIEGGQPQHF TGTGCCTGGGGGATCGAGGGGGGTCAGCCCCAGCATTTT . TRBV30 . TRBJ1-5
CATSMTGDNNEQYF TGTGCCACCAGCATGACAGGGGACAACAACGAGCAGTACTTC . TRBV15 TRBD1 TRBJ2-7
CASSLQGARSYGYTF TGTGCCAGCAGTTTACAGGGGGCAAGAAGCTATGGCTACACCTTC . TRBV6-5 TRBD1 TRBJ1-2
CASSYELGQTYGYTF TGTGCCAGCAGTTACGAGCTAGGCCAGACCTATGGCTACACCTTC . TRBV6-5 . TRBJ1-2
CASRTPNTEAFF TGTGCCAGCAGAACACCGAACACTGAAGCTTTCTTT . TRBV6-5 . TRBJ1-1
CASSHRGMGLRADTQYF TGTGCCAGCAGCCACAGAGGGATGGGCCTGAGGGCAGATACGCAGTATTTT few TRBV7-2 . TRBJ2-3
CASSQRQGRSYEQYF TGTGCCAGCAGCCAAAGACAGGGCAGATCCTACGAGCAGTACTTC few TRBV7-8 TRBD1 TRBJ2-7
CAWISLRGDGYTF TGTGCCTGGATCAGCCTCCGGGGGGATGGCTACACCTTC . TRBV30 . TRBJ1-2
CASGTGSGQPQHF TGTGCCAGCGGAACAGGGTCGGGTCAGCCCCAGCATTTT few TRBV28 . TRBJ1-5
CASSPRGLGDGYTF TGTGCCAGCTCACCAAGGGGGCTAGGGGATGGCTACACCTTC few TRBV18 TRBD1 TRBJ1-2
CASSDRIRGTEAFF TGTGCCAGCAGTGACCGGATCCGGGGCACTGAAGCTTTCTTT . TRBV2 . TRBJ1-1
CASSILGGVTPLHF TGTGCCAGCAGCATTCTGGGCGGCGTTACACCCCTCCACTTT . TRBV21-1 . TRBJ1-6
CASSPRDREGNTIYF TGCGCCAGCAGCCCCAGGGACAGAGAAGGAAACACCATATATTTT few TRBV4-1 TRBD1 TRBJ1-3
CASSPGQGGNTGELFF TGTGCCAGCTCACCAGGGCAGGGTGGAAACACCGGGGAGCTGTTTTTT . TRBV18 . TRBJ2-2
CASSQDSGGRAKNIQYF TGCGCCAGCAGCCAAGACTCAGGGGGAAGGGCCAAAAACATTCAGTACTTC . TRBV4-3 TRBD1 TRBJ2-4
CASSIAGGPNEQFF TGTGCCAGTAGTATAGCGGGGGGGCCTAATGAGCAGTTCTTC . TRBV19 TRBD2 TRBJ2-1
CASTGRTSEKLFF TGTGCCAGCACGGGCAGGACTTCTGAAAAACTGTTTTTT . TRBV7-8 . TRBJ1-4
CASSVDPFPNEQFF TGTGCCAGCAGCGTAGACCCCTTTCCCAATGAGCAGTTCTTC few TRBV9 . TRBJ2-1
CSARMLDEQYF TGCAGTGCTAGAATGTTGGACGAGCAGTACTTC few TRBV20-1 . TRBJ2-7
CASSPNSNYGYTF TGTGCCAGCTCACCCAACAGTAACTATGGCTACACCTTC . TRBV18 . TRBJ1-2
CASSLSGLGNTGELFF TGTGCCAGCAGCTTATCAGGGCTTGGGAACACCGGGGAGCTGTTTTTT few TRBV7-8 . TRBJ2-2
CASSPGPHQPQHF TGTGCCAGCAGCCCCGGGCCCCATCAGCCCCAGCATTTT . TRBV11-2 . TRBJ1-5
CASSQVRGPVRYF TGTGCCAGCAGCCAAGTTCGGGGCCCCGTGCGGTACTTC . TRBV14 . TRBJ2-7
CASSLPLGAMETQYF TGTGCCAGCAGCCTCCCATTAGGGGCGATGGAGACCCAGTACTTC . TRBV28 . TRBJ2-5
CASGITGGNTGELFF TGCGCCAGCGGGATAACAGGGGGCAACACCGGGGAGCTGTTTTTT once TRBV5-1 TRBD1 TRBJ2-2
CASSYRGGTYTYNEQFF TGTGCCAGCAGCTACCGAGGGGGCACCTATACCTACAATGAGCAGTTCTTC . TRBV9 TRBD1 TRBJ2-1
CATSRFAGEEQFF TGTGCCACCAGCAGATTCGCAGGTGAGGAGCAGTTCTTC . TRBV15 . TRBJ2-1
CASRTTGIHEQYF TGTGCCAGCAGAACAACAGGGATCCACGAGCAGTACTTC few TRBV6-5 . TRBJ2-7
CASSLSGTGVYEQYF TGTGCCAGCAGCCTATCCGGGACAGGGGTCTACGAGCAGTACTTC . TRBV4-2 TRBD1 TRBJ2-7
CASSPNNQPQHF TGTGCCAGCAGCCCCAACAATCAGCCCCAGCATTTT . TRBV28 . TRBJ1-5
CASSFGLPNNEQFF TGTGCCAGCAGTTTCGGACTGCCAAACAATGAGCAGTTCTTC . TRBV6-5 . TRBJ2-1
CASSYSRGTANQPQHF TGTGCCAGCAGTTACTCCCGCGGGACAGCAAATCAGCCCCAGCATTTT . TRBV6-5 TRBD1 TRBJ1-5
CASSFWLNSYNEQFF TGTGCCAGCAGCTTTTGGCTAAACTCCTACAATGAGCAGTTCTTC . TRBV5-5 . TRBJ2-1
CASKQHTGELFF TGCGCCAGCAAACAGCACACCGGGGAGCTGTTTTTT . TRBV5-1 . TRBJ2-2
CASSPGQGGYNEQFF TGTGCCAGTAGCCCGGGACAGGGGGGATACAATGAGCAGTTCTTC . TRBV19 TRBD1 TRBJ2-1
CASSVGIQLMSTDTQYF TGTGCCAGCAGCGTGGGGATCCAATTGATGAGCACAGATACGCAGTATTTT . TRBV9 . TRBJ2-3
CASSLTTRQGNTEAFF TGCGCCAGCAGCTTGACTACTCGACAGGGGAACACTGAAGCTTTCTTT . TRBV5-1 TRBD1 TRBJ1-1
CAISESLQGTEAFF TGTGCCATCAGTGAGTCGTTACAGGGCACTGAAGCTTTCTTT few TRBV10-3 . TRBJ1-1
CASFVKTGTEAFF TGTGCCAGCTTCGTCAAGACCGGAACTGAAGCTTTCTTT . TRBV19 . TRBJ1-1
CASSLGLFTTQYF TGTGCCAGCAGCTTAGGACTCTTTACGACCCAGTACTTC . TRBV7-9 . TRBJ2-5
CAWSVGVLRADQPQHF TGTGCCTGGAGTGTAGGGGTTTTGAGGGCGGATCAGCCCCAGCATTTT once TRBV30 . TRBJ1-5
CASSQDWRGELFF TGCGCCAGCAGCCAAGATTGGAGAGGGGAACTGTTTTTT . TRBV4-1 . TRBJ1-4
CASSLTGGGTDTQYF TGTGCCAGCAGCTTAACAGGGGGTGGCACAGATACGCAGTATTTT . TRBV7-3 . TRBJ2-3
CASSQLKSSADTQYF TGCGCCAGCAGCCAATTAAAATCAAGTGCGGATACGCAGTATTTT . TRBV5-4 . TRBJ2-3
CASSVGPENFYGYTF TGTGCCAGCAGCGTAGGCCCTGAGAACTTCTATGGCTACACCTTC few TRBV9 . TRBJ1-2
CASSPGSGGQPQHF TGTGCCAGCAGCCCGGGATCTGGGGGTCAGCCCCAGCATTTT . TRBV7-2 . TRBJ1-5
CAWSPGGSSPLHF TGTGCCTGGAGCCCGGGGGGATCATCACCCCTCCACTTT . TRBV30 . TRBJ1-6
CASSLMTSEKGEQYF TGTGCCAGCAGCTTAATGACTAGCGAGAAAGGCGAGCAGTACTTC . TRBV7-6 TRBD2 TRBJ2-7
CASSTTRQETQYF TGTGCCAGCAGTACGACGAGACAAGAGACCCAGTACTTC . TRBV2 . TRBJ2-5
CASSATGTAKGGYTF TGTGCCAGCAGCGCCACCGGGACGGCTAAGGGTGGCTACACCTTC . TRBV5-6 . TRBJ1-2
CASSPYGRQETQYF TGTGCCAGCAGTCCCTACGGACGGCAAGAGACCCAGTACTTC medium-sized TRBV28 . TRBJ2-5
CASSEGGSNTGELFF TGTGCCAGCAGTGAAGGAGGCTCTAACACCGGGGAGCTGTTTTTT once TRBV6-1 . TRBJ2-2
CASSRTYTDTQYF TGTGCCAGCAGCCGAACCTACACAGATACGCAGTATTTT . TRBV7-2 . TRBJ2-3
CASSLAEGGYEQYF TGCGCCAGCAGCCTGGCGGAGGGCGGCTACGAGCAGTACTTC . TRBV5-1 . TRBJ2-7
CAISETGSINSPLHF TGTGCCATCAGTGAAACAGGGTCCATCAATTCACCCCTCCACTTT medium-sized TRBV10-3 . TRBJ1-6